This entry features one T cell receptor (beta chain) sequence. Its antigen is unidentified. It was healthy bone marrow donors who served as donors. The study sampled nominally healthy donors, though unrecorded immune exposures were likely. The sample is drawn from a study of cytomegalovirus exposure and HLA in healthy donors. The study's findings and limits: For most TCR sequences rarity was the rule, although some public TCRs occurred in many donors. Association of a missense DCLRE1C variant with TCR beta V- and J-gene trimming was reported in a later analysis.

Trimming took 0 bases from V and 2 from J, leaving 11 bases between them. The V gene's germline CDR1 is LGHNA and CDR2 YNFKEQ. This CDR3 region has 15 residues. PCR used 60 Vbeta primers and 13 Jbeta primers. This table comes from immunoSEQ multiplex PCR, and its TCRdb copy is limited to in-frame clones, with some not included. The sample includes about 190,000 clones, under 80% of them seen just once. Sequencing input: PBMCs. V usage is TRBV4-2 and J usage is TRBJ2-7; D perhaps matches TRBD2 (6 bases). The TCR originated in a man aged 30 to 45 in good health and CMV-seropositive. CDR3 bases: TGTGCCAGCAGCCAAGATGCGAGGGAGGCCTACGAGCAGTACTTC. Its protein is CASSQDAREAYEQYF.